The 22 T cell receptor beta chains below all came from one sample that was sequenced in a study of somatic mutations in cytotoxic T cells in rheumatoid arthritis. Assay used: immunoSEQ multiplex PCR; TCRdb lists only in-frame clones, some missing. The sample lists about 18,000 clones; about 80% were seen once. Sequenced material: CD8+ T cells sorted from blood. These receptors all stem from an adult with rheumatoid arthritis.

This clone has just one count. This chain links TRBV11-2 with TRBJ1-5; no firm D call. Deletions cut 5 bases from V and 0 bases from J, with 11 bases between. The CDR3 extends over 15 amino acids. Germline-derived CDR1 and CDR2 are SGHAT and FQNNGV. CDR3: CASSQDGYSNQPQHF. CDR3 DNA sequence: TGTGCCAGCAGCCAGGACGGATATAGCAATCAGCCCCAGCATTTT.

The CDR3 spells CASKWTAIAEAFF. The CDR3, as DNA: TGTGCCAGCAAGTGGACAGCAATCGCCGAAGCTTTCTTT. J is TRBJ1-1 and V is TRBV6-5; D perhaps matches TRBD1 (6 bases). V lost 7 bases and J 8 bases, leaving 17 bases between the germline ends. This CDR3 spans 13 amino acids. CDR1 and CDR2 from the germline V gene are MNHEY and SVGAGI.

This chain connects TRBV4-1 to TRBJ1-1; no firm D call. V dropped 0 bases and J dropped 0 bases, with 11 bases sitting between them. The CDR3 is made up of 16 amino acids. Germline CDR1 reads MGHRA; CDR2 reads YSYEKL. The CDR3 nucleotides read TGCGCCAGCAGCCAAGAGGGCGGATCCATGAACACTGAAGCTTTCTTT. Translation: CASSQEGGSMNTEAFF.

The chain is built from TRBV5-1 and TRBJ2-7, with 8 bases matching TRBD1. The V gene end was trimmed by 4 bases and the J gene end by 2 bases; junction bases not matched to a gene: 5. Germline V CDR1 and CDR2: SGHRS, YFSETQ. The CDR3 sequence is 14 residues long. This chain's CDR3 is CASSVGQGPYEQYF. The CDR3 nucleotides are TGCGCCAGCAGCGTCGGACAGGGACCCTACGAGCAGTACTTC.

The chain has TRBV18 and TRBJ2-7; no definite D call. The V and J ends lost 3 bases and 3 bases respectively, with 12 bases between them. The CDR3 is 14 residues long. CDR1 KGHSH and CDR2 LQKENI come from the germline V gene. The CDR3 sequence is CASSPRTDYYEQYF. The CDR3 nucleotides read TGTGCCAGCTCACCCCGGACGGATTACTACGAGCAGTACTTC.

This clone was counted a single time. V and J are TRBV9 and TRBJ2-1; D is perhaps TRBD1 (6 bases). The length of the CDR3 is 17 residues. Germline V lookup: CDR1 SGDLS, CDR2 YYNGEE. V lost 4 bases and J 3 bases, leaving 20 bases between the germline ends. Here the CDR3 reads CASSPSLTGSHYNEQFF. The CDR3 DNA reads TGTGCCAGCAGCCCAAGTCTAACAGGGTCCCACTACAATGAGCAGTTCTTC.

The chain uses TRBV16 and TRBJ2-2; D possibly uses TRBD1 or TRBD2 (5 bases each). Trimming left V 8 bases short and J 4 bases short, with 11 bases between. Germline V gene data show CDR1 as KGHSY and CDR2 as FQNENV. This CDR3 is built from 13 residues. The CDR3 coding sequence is TGTGCCAGCGACAGTGCGGGCACCGGGGAGCTGTTTTTT. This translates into CASDSAGTGELFF.

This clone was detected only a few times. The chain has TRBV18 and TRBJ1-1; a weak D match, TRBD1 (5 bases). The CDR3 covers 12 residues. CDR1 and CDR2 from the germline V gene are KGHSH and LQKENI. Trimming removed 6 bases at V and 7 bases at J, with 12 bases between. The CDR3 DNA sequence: TGTGCCAGCTCTCCCGAGGGGATTGAAGCTTTCTTT. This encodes CASSPEGIEAFF.

The CDR3, as DNA: TGTGCCATCAGGGCCCTCCTTGAGGAAAAACTGTTTTTT. Protein product: CAIRALLEEKLFF. The V and J genes are TRBV10-3 and TRBJ1-4; no clear D gene. The CDR3 has 13 amino acids. Germline CDR1 ENHRY, CDR2 SYGVKD. Trimming pared 6 bases from V and 8 bases from J, leaving 13 bases between.

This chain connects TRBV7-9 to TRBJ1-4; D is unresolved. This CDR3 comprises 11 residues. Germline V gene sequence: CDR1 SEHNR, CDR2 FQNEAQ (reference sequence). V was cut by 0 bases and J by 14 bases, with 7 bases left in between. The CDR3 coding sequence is TGTGCCAGCAGCTTAGCTGACGGGCTGTTTTTT. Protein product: CASSLADGLFF. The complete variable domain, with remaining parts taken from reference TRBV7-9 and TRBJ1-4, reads DTGVSQNPRHKITKRGQNVTFRCDPISEHNRLYWYRQTLGQGPEFLTYFQNEAQLEKSRLLSDRFSAERPKGSFSTLEIQRTEQGDSAMYLCASSLADGLFFGSGTQLSVL.

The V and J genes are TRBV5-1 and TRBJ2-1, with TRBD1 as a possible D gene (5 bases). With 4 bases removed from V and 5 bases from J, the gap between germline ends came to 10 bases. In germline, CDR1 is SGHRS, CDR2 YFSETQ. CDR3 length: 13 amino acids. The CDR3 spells CASSQTADNEQFF. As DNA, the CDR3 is TGCGCCAGCAGCCAGACAGCCGACAATGAGCAGTTCTTC.

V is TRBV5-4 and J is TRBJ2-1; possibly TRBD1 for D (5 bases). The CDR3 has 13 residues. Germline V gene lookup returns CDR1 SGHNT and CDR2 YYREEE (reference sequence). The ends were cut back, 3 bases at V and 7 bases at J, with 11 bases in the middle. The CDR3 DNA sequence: TGTGCCAGCAGCTGGGCCTCAGGGAATGAGCAGTTCTTC. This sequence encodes CASSWASGNEQFF.

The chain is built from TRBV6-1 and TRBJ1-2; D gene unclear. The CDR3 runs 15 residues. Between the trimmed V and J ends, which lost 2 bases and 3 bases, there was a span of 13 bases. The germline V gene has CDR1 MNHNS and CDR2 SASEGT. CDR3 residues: CASSEFRVGDYGYTF. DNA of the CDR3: TGTGCCAGCAGTGAATTTCGGGTTGGGGACTATGGCTACACCTTC.

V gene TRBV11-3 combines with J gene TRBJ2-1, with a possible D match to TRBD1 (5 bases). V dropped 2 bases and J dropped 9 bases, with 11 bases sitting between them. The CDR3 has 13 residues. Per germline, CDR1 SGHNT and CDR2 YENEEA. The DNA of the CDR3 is TGTGCCAGCAGCTTATCAGGGCCCGCTGAGCAGTTCTTC. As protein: CASSLSGPAEQFF.

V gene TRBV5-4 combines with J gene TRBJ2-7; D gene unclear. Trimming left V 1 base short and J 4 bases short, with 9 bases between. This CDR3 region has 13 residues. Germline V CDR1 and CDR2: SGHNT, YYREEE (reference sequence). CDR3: CASSLNPDYEQYF. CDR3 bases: TGTGCCAGCAGCTTGAATCCGGATTACGAGCAGTACTTC.

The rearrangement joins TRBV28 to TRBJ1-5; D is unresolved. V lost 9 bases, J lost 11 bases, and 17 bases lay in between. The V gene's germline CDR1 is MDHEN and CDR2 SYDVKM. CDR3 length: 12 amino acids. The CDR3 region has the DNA TGTGCCAGTGCACCTACGGGCCCATCCCAGCATTTT. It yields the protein CASAPTGPSQHF.

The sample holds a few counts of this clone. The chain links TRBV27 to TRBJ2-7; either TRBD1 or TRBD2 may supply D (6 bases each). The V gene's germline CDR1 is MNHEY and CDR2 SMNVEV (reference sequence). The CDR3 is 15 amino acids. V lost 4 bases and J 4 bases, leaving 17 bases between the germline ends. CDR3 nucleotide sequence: TGTGCCAGCAGTTCGGCCGGGGGCCTTTCGTACGAGCAGTACTTC. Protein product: CASSSAGGLSYEQYF.

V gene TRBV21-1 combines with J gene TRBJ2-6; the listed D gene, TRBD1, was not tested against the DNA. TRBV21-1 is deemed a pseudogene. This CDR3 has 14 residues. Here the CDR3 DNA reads TGTGCCAGCAGCAAAATTGTGAATCCAGACGTCCTGACTTTC. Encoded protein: CASSKIVNPDVLTF.

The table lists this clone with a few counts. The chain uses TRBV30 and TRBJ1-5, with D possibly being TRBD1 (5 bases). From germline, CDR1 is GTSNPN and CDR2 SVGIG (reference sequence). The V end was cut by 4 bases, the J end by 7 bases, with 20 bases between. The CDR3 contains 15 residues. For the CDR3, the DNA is TGTGCCTGGACCCCCAATTGGGGGTCCGGGCAGCCCCAGCATTTT. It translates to CAWTPNWGSGQPQHF.

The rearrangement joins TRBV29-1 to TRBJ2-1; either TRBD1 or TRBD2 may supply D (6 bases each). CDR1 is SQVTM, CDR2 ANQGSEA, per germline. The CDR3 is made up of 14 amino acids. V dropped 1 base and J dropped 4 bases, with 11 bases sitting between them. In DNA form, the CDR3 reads TGCAGCGTTGAAGGCGGGGACAAATACAATGAGCAGTTCTTC. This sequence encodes CSVEGGDKYNEQFF.

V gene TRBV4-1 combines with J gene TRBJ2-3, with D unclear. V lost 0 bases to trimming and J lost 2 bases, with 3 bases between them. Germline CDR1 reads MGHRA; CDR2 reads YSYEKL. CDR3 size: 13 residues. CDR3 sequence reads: CASSQDYTDTQYF. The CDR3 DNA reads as TGCGCCAGCAGCCAAGATTACACAGATACGCAGTATTTT.

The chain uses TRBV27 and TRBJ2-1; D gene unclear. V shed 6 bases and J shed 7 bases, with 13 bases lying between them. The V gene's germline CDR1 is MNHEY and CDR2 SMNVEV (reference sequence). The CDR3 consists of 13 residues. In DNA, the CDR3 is TGTGCCAGCAGCCCAACGGTGGCGAATGAGCAGTTCTTC. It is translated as CASSPTVANEQFF.